These 30 T cell receptor beta chains came from one sample sequenced in a study of T cells in Graves' hyperthyroidism and ophthalmopathy. Researchers amplified the TCR beta CDR3 regions from RNA transcripts. The HTBI set primed first-round TCR CDR3 RT-PCR. TCRdb re-analysed the multiplex PCR reads in MiXCR, keeping a single row per CDR3 protein. The profile covers a few hundred thousand distinct CDR3 sequences, with about 15% appearing a single time and about 5.8% taken by the ten largest. The specimen sequenced was blood. Receptors originate from a woman in her thirties with Graves' hyperthyroidism that later progressed to Graves' ophthalmopathy.

This clonotype was counted at least ten times. The rearrangement uses TRBV2 and TRBJ1-5; a possible D gene is TRBD1 (6 bases). Trimming took 5 bases from V and 6 from J, leaving 17 bases between them. Germline CDR1 and CDR2: SNHLY and FYNNEI. The CDR3 is made up of 15 amino acids. The CDR3 DNA is TGTGCCAGCAGTAAGGGGGGGCCCACCTCTCAGCCCCAGCATTTT. Translated, it gives CASSKGGPTSQPQHF.

There are many counts of this clonotype. In DNA form, the CDR3 reads TGCAGCGTTCAAGTCAACTTAGCCAAAAACATTCAGTACTTC. Translating it yields CSVQVNLAKNIQYF. V and J are TRBV29-1 and TRBJ2-4; D remains unclear. The CDR3 length is 14 residues. Trimming took off 5 bases at V and 0 bases at J, with 11 bases between the two ends. From germline, CDR1 is SQVTM and CDR2 ANQGSEA.

This clonotype appeared many times. The V and J genes are TRBV28 and TRBJ2-7, with TRBD1 identical over 8 bases. V lost 6 bases, J lost 6 bases, and 10 bases stayed unmatched. CDR3 length: 14 residues. Germline-derived CDR1 and CDR2 are MDHEN and SYDVKM. The CDR3 region is CASRSSGQAGEQYF. DNA for the CDR3: TGTGCCAGCAGGTCTTCGGGACAGGCAGGCGAGCAGTACTTC.

This chain's CDR3 is CASSPALDRRRTDTQYF. DNA of the CDR3: TGCGCCAGCAGCCCCGCCCTGGACAGGCGGAGGACAGATACGCAGTATTTT. V usage is TRBV4-1 and J usage is TRBJ2-3; 7 bases are a match to TRBD1. Germline V gives CDR1 MGHRA, CDR2 YSYEKL. This CDR3 has 17 amino acids. After removal of 4 bases from V and 3 bases from J, the junction contained 13 bases not matched to a gene.

This clonotype was seen a few times. The V call is TRBV29-1, the J call TRBJ2-2; D may be TRBD1 or TRBD2 (5 bases each). Trimming took 7 bases from V and 6 from J, leaving 15 bases between them. The CDR3 runs to 13 residues. Germline-derived CDR1 and CDR2 are SQVTM and ANQGSEA. CDR3 bases: TGCAGCGCGGAGGAGAGGGGTCCCGGGGAGCTGTTTTTT. As protein: CSAEERGPGELFF.

This clonotype occurred a few times. V and J are TRBV5-1 and TRBJ1-3; TRBD1 is a possible D gene (5 bases). This CDR3 spans 14 amino acids. Trimming cost V 3 bases and J 0 bases, with 7 bases left between them. The germline V gene has CDR1 SGHRS and CDR2 YFSETQ. This chain's CDR3 is CASSSDTSGNTIYF. The CDR3 DNA is TGCGCCAGCAGCTCGGACACCTCTGGAAACACCATATATTTT.

This clonotype was detected many times. The chain is built from TRBV10-2 and TRBJ1-1; perhaps TRBD1 as D (5 bases). Trimming left V 4 bases short and J 4 bases short, with 16 bases between. Germline-derived CDR1 and CDR2 are WSHSY and SAAADI. The CDR3 extends over 15 amino acids. This chain's CDR3 is CASSGLGREGTEAFF. CDR3 nucleotide sequence: TGCGCCAGCAGTGGACTAGGCAGGGAGGGCACTGAAGCTTTCTTT.

This clonotype was found many times. V gene TRBV11-2 combines with J gene TRBJ2-3; TRBD2 matches at 7 bases. Losses at the gene ends were 3 bases for V and 6 bases for J; bases not matched to a gene: 6. The CDR3 consists of 14 residues. Germline V lookup: CDR1 SGHAT, CDR2 FQNNGV. The CDR3 region is CASSFLGGVDTQYF. The CDR3 DNA follows: TGTGCCAGCAGCTTTTTGGGGGGGGTTGATACGCAGTATTTT.

This clonotype was detected only once. J is TRBJ2-3 and V is TRBV6-1, with D possibly TRBD2 on 6 matching bases. V lost 5 bases to trimming and J lost 3 bases, with 24 bases between them. The CDR3 sequence is 18 residues long. Germline CDR1 is MNHNS and CDR2 is SASEGT. The chain's CDR3 is CASSPEGAGRLLTDTQYF. CDR3 nucleotides: TGTGCCAGCAGTCCCGAGGGCGCGGGAAGGTTGCTAACAGATACGCAGTATTTT.

The table lists this clonotype with many counts. The chain uses TRBV29-1 and TRBJ1-1; 7 nucleotides agree with TRBD1. Germline V CDR1 and CDR2: SQVTM, ANQGSEA. Trimming took 4 bases from V and 1 from J; bases not matched to a gene: 0. The CDR3 consists of 12 residues. CDR3 in amino acids: CSVGTGNTEAFF. The CDR3, as DNA: TGCAGCGTTGGGACAGGGAACACTGAAGCTTTCTTT.

V usage is TRBV27 and J usage is TRBJ2-3, with TRBD2 matching over 10 bases. The germline V gene has CDR1 MNHEY and CDR2 SMNVEV (reference sequence). The CDR3 sequence is 16 residues long. Trimming removed 5 bases from V and 4 bases from J; junction bases left unmatched: 9. The CDR3 loop reads CASSPIAGGRADTQYF. The DNA of the CDR3 is TGTGCCAGCAGTCCTATAGCGGGAGGAAGGGCAGATACGCAGTATTTT.

The rearrangement uses TRBV4-1 and TRBJ2-5; D is ambiguous. Per germline, CDR1 MGHRA and CDR2 YSYEKL. V lost 0 bases to trimming and J lost 8 bases, with 13 bases between them. The CDR3 has 14 residues. The CDR3 is CASSQDGPAVTQYF. CDR3 in DNA: TGCGCCAGCAGCCAAGATGGACCCGCCGTCACCCAGTACTTC.

This clonotype appeared many times. This chain connects TRBV20-1 to TRBJ2-7; no firm D call. The CDR3 covers 11 residues. Germline V CDR1 and CDR2: DFQATT, SNEGSKA (reference sequence). V lost 6 bases to trimming and J lost 5 bases, with 11 bases between them. CDR3 sequence: CSAAHLDEQYF. The CDR3 DNA sequence: TGCAGTGCAGCCCACTTGGACGAGCAGTACTTC.

As for this clonotype: A much bigger clone sits one base away, suggesting this may be a read error. The chain joins TRBV18 to TRBJ1-2; D unclear. V was shortened by 0 bases and J by 4 bases, with 12 bases between the two germline ends. CDR1 and CDR2 from the germline V gene are KGHSH and LQKENI. The CDR3 sequence is 15 residues long. The CDR3 loop reads CASSPPNAVVYGYTF. The DNA for the CDR3 is TGTGCCAGCTCACCACCCAACGCCGTGGTCTATGGCTACACCTTC.

This clonotype has only a few counts. This sequence joins TRBV29-1 and TRBJ1-2; D unresolved. Germline V gene lookup returns CDR1 SQVTM and CDR2 ANQGSEA. This CDR3 contains 13 residues. V lost 6 bases and J 4 bases, leaving 15 bases between the germline ends. CDR3 protein: CSVAKRLGYGYTF. As DNA, the CDR3 is TGCAGCGTGGCCAAACGGCTGGGCTATGGCTACACCTTC.

There are many counts of this clonotype. The chain uses TRBV27 and TRBJ1-1, with D unresolved. Germline V CDR1 and CDR2: MNHEY, SMNVEV (reference sequence). This CDR3 has 13 amino acids. V lost 8 bases and J 7 bases, leaving 17 bases between the germline ends. This CDR3 is CASSLGSSGEAFF. The CDR3 coding sequence is TGTGCCAGCTCCCTGGGTTCAAGCGGTGAAGCTTTCTTT.

There are many counts of this clonotype. CDR3 coding DNA: TGTGCCAGCAGTTACTCAGAGGGTTTGGATACGCAGTATTTT. Encoded protein: CASSYSEGLDTQYF. V is TRBV6-5 and J is TRBJ2-3; weak D call: TRBD2 (5 bases). Trimming removed 0 bases at V and 6 bases at J, with 10 bases between. Germline V lookup: CDR1 MNHEY, CDR2 SVGAGI. The CDR3 has 14 amino acids.

This clonotype was detected many times. The chain is built from TRBV29-1 and TRBJ2-3, with D perhaps TRBD1 (6 bases). This CDR3 has 15 residues. Germline V gives CDR1 SQVTM, CDR2 ANQGSEA. Trimming removed 5 bases from V and 0 bases from J, with 15 bases in between. The CDR3 nucleotides read TGCAGCGTTTCCGTGACAGGCACTAGCACAGATACGCAGTATTTT. Its protein product is CSVSVTGTSTDTQYF.

In its sample, this clonotype was seen many times. V and J are TRBV6-1 and TRBJ2-3, with D tentatively TRBD1 or TRBD2 (5 bases each). Trimming removed 6 bases at V and 1 base at J, with 17 bases between. The CDR3 sequence is 16 residues long. CDR1 is MNHNS and CDR2 is SASEGT in the germline V gene. This CDR3 reads CASSIGTIPRTDTQYF. The CDR3 DNA reads as TGTGCCAGCAGCATCGGGACCATCCCCCGCACAGATACGCAGTATTTT.

This clonotype has a count of ten or more. This sequence joins TRBV11-3 and TRBJ2-7; 10 bases match TRBD2. CDR3 length equals 21 residues. Germline V gene lookup returns CDR1 SGHNT and CDR2 YENEEA. The ends lost 0 bases at V and 0 bases at J; junction bases unmatched: 17. Written as DNA, the CDR3 is TGTGCCAGCAGCTTAGACGGTCGGGCTAGCGGGAGCCCATTCGCCTCCTACGAGCAGTACTTC. Amino acids: CASSLDGRASGSPFASYEQYF.

This chain links TRBV27 with TRBJ2-7; 9 positions agree with TRBD1. J gave up 5 bases and V 4 bases, and 3 bases lay outside the gene matches. Germline V CDR1 and CDR2: MNHEY, SMNVEV (reference sequence). This CDR3 comprises 13 residues. CDR3 DNA: TGTGCCAGCAGTTGGGGACAGGGCCACGAGCAGTACTTC. Translation gives CASSWGQGHEQYF.

This clonotype was seen at least ten times. The J gene is TRBJ2-1, the V gene TRBV11-3; no definite D call. CDR1 and CDR2 from the germline V gene are SGHNT and YENEEA. This CDR3 region has 16 residues. V lost 1 base and J lost 0, with 10 bases in between. CDR3 nucleotide sequence: TGTGCCAGCAGCTTAGTCTTAGGACGCTCCTACAATGAGCAGTTCTTC. Residues: CASSLVLGRSYNEQFF.

About this clonotype: Just one base apart from a much larger clone, this may be a read error. V usage is TRBV12-3 or TRBV12-4 and J usage is TRBJ2-7, with 10 bases aligning to TRBD2. This CDR3 is 15 amino acids long. The V and J ends lost 7 bases and 5 bases, in that order; junction bases with no gene match: 11. This CDR3 is CASTSGLANPHEQYF. The CDR3 bases are TGTGCCAGCACCTCGGGACTAGCGAACCCCCACGAGCAGTACTTC.

This clonotype was seen ten or more times. The rearrangement uses TRBV12-3 or TRBV12-4 and TRBJ2-5; D is perhaps TRBD1 or TRBD2 (5 bases each). This CDR3 spans 14 amino acids. Trimming stripped 6 bases from V and 1 base from J, with 12 bases between. CDR3 residues: CASSPRGTQETQYF. The CDR3 nucleotides read TGTGCCAGCAGCCCCCGAGGGACCCAAGAGACCCAGTACTTC.

On this clonotype itself: A single base separates this from a much larger clone, so it may be a read error. J is TRBJ2-5 and V is TRBV19, with 8 bases identical to TRBD2. Germline V CDR1 and CDR2: LNHDA, SQIVND (reference sequence). Trimming took 5 bases from V and 0 from J; bases not matched to a gene: 11. The CDR3 is 17 residues long. The CDR3 region is CASSPGRVSGNQETQYF. The CDR3 region has the DNA TGTGCCAGTAGTCCTGGCCGGGTTAGCGGGAACCAAGAGACCCAGTACTTC.

Here the CDR3 DNA reads TGTGCCAGCAGTTTCTATAGCGGATCAGATACGCAGTATTTT. Translated: CASSFYSGSDTQYF. This sequence joins TRBV12-3 or TRBV12-4 and TRBJ2-3; D possibly corresponds to TRBD2 (6 bases). The CDR3 sequence is 14 residues long. Trimming left V 3 bases short and J 4 bases short, with 11 bases between.

This clonotype was seen a few times. This sequence joins TRBV27 and TRBJ2-3; 11 bases line up with TRBD2. The CDR3 loop spans 16 amino acids. Germline CDR1 MNHEY, CDR2 SMNVEV (reference sequence). V lost 6 bases, J lost 5 bases, and 10 bases stayed unmatched. This chain's CDR3 is CASSLLAGAGIDTQYF. The CDR3 region has the DNA TGTGCCAGCAGCCTACTAGCGGGAGCAGGGATAGATACGCAGTATTTT.

In this sample, this clonotype turned up many times. V is TRBV25-1 and J is TRBJ2-1; the match to TRBD2 covers 10 bases. V shed 4 bases and J 8 bases; nucleotides not matched to a gene: 11. Germline-derived CDR1 and CDR2 are MGHDK and SYGVNS. This CDR3 has 16 residues. CDR3 residues: CASSAPPAGGRDEQFF. The CDR3 region has the DNA TGTGCCAGCAGTGCCCCCCCAGCGGGAGGGCGAGATGAGCAGTTCTTC.

This clonotype was seen at least ten times. V is TRBV7-2 and J is TRBJ2-1; D is ambiguous. Trimming took off 5 bases at V and 5 bases at J, with 19 bases between the two ends. This CDR3 has 16 amino acids. CDR1 and CDR2 from the germline V gene are SGHTA and FQGNSA. This CDR3 is CASSPGFASSNNEQFF. CDR3 DNA sequence: TGTGCCAGCAGCCCCGGGTTTGCATCCTCAAACAATGAGCAGTTCTTC.

J is TRBJ1-4 and V is TRBV3-1; possible D gene TRBD1, 6 bases. The CDR3 contains 16 residues. Germline lookup yields CDR1 LGHDT and CDR2 YNNKEL (reference sequence). V lost 8 bases to trimming and J lost 7 bases, with 23 bases between them. The chain's CDR3 is CASGPFDRPVGEKLFF. As DNA, the CDR3 is TGTGCCAGCGGCCCGTTTGACAGGCCGGTGGGTGAAAAACTGTTTTTT.